The sequence of this T cell receptor beta chain was determined in a study of T cell responses to AZD1222 COVID-19 vaccine. Doses given second, at about 4 or about 12 weeks, were pooled. Details on this clone: Its target is not known.

The data were produced by immunoSEQ multiplex PCR, yet TCRdb's version contains in-frame clones alone and is incomplete. Found here are approximately 130,000 clones, about 89% of them singletons; the top ten hold around a tenth. Germline values: CDR1 GTSNPN, CDR2 SVGIG (reference sequence). This CDR3 is 16 amino acids long. J was trimmed by 6 bases and V by 0 bases; bases with no gene match: 11. Overall study findings and caveats: Spike-specific TCR depth and breadth grew after two AZD1222 doses. In a largely white British group with more females than males, clonal diversity was possibly underestimated. Across spike, vaccine-associated CD4 TCRs were found, dominant at 160-218 and 743-854.

The chain uses TRBV30 and TRBJ2-3, with 8 positions matching TRBD2. The sequence derives from an adult who received the AZD1222 COVID-19 vaccine. Material: peripheral blood, obtained 28 days after the second AZD1222 dose. As DNA, the CDR3 is TGTGCCTGGAGTGTAAACCCCCTAGCGGGCGGCGATACGCAGTATTTT. Its translation is CAWSVNPLAGGDTQYF.